The rows below give T cell receptor beta chains drawn from one sample of a study of cytomegalovirus exposure and HLA in healthy donors. Measured with immunoSEQ multiplex PCR; TCRdb has only the in-frame clones, and not every one. The sample carries some 140,000 clones, approximately 62% recorded once. Sequencing was carried out using PBMCs. The receptors derive from a human donor in good health. Both conserved end residues are part of each CDR3. The D gene is left open where the match is weak. Clone sizes are given selectively: once, few, many, or a class where the clone is expanded.

clone_size d_call j_call v_call cdr3_aa cdr3_nt
. TRBD2 TRBJ2-3 TRBV28 CASSLYGDGGTDTQYF TGTGCCAGCAGTTTATACGGGGACGGGGGGACAGATACGCAGTATTTT
. . TRBJ2-5 TRBV28 CASSWGIRETQYF TGTGCCAGCAGCTGGGGCATCAGAGAGACCCAGTACTTC
. TRBD1 TRBJ1-5 TRBV5-1 CASSSGQEDQPQHF TGCGCCAGCAGCTCCGGACAGGAAGATCAGCCCCAGCATTTT
. TRBD1 TRBJ2-1 TRBV5-6 CASSLLQGAPTYNEQFF TGTGCCAGCAGCTTACTTCAGGGGGCCCCAACCTACAATGAGCAGTTCTTC
. TRBD2 TRBJ2-7 TRBV4-1 CASSQDPAFTRTSSEQYF TGCGCCAGCAGCCAAGATCCGGCCTTCACGAGGACTAGCAGCGAGCAGTACTTC
. . TRBJ2-1 TRBV10-3 CAISELSRVGSTTYNEQFF TGTGCCATCAGTGAGTTATCGAGGGTAGGCTCGACCACCTACAATGAGCAGTTCTTC
. TRBD1 TRBJ1-4 TRBV18 CASSPGTGGNEKLFF TGTGCCAGCTCACCCGGGACAGGGGGAAATGAAAAACTGTTTTTT
. . TRBJ2-2 TRBV7-8 CASSRQISNTGELFF TGTGCCAGCAGCCGACAGATTTCGAACACCGGGGAGCTGTTTTTT
. . TRBJ1-3 TRBV6-5 CASSATGGNTIYF TGTGCCAGCAGTGCGACTGGGGGAAACACCATATATTTT
. . TRBJ2-1 TRBV10-3 CAIADRSSYNEQFF TGTGCCATCGCAGACAGGAGCTCCTACAATGAGCAGTTCTTC
. . TRBJ1-1 TRBV18 CASSPRLVGGQRAEAFF TGTGCCAGCTCACCAAGACTGGTTGGAGGCCAAAGGGCTGAAGCTTTCTTT
. . TRBJ1-2 TRBV6-6 CASSYSRGYTF TGTGCCAGCAGTTACAGTCGGGGCTACACCTTC
once TRBD1 TRBJ2-7 TRBV9 CASSIRQGAYEQYF TGTGCCAGCAGCATACGACAGGGGGCCTACGAGCAGTACTTC
. . TRBJ2-7 TRBV27 CASSLSSYEQYF TGTGCCAGCAGTCTAAGCTCCTACGAGCAGTACTTC
. TRBD1 TRBJ2-7 TRBV6-5 CASSYSADRGYEQYF TGTGCCAGCAGTTACTCCGCCGACAGGGGCTACGAGCAGTACTTC
. TRBD2 TRBJ2-7 TRBV29-1 CSGLAGTYEQYF TGCAGCGGCCTAGCGGGAACCTACGAGCAGTACTTC
. . TRBJ1-5 TRBV2 CASKQGNSNQPQHF TGTGCCAGCAAACAGGGAAATAGCAATCAGCCCCAGCATTTT
once TRBD1 TRBJ2-1 TRBV11-2 CASLGQGNEQFF TGTGCCAGCCTCGGACAGGGGAATGAGCAGTTCTTC
. . TRBJ1-3 TRBV7-3 CASSLQSSNSGNTIYF TGTGCCAGCAGCTTACAGTCTTCCAACTCTGGAAACACCATATATTTT
. . TRBJ2-7 TRBV5-6 CASSKTGTALGYF TGTGCCAGCAGCAAGACAGGTACGGCCTTGGGGTACTTC
. . TRBJ2-7 TRBV6-1 CASRDSGKSSYEQYF TGTGCCAGCAGGGACAGCGGGAAAAGTTCCTACGAGCAGTACTTC
. TRBD2 TRBJ2-1 TRBV27 CASSILAGEYNEQFF TGTGCCAGCAGTATACTAGCGGGGGAATACAATGAGCAGTTCTTC
. . TRBJ2-3 TRBV9 CASSLSGVRADTQYF TGTGCCAGCAGCCTCAGCGGAGTGAGAGCAGATACGCAGTATTTT
. . TRBJ2-5 TRBV5-6 CASSLGARTQYF TGTGCCAGCAGCTTGGGAGCTAGGACCCAGTACTTC
. TRBD1 TRBJ2-2 TRBV2 CASSERARGFLTGELFF TGTGCCAGCAGTGAAAGGGCCAGGGGGTTCTTGACCGGGGAGCTGTTTTTT
. . TRBJ1-2 TRBV9 CASSVEPTGYGYTF TGTGCCAGCAGCGTCGAACCCACAGGGTATGGCTACACCTTC
. . TRBJ2-1 TRBV18 CASSLSTGAYNEQFF TGTGCCAGCTCACTTTCTACGGGGGCCTACAATGAGCAGTTCTTC
. . TRBJ2-1 TRBV5-1 CASSLAPPQDEQFF TGCGCCAGCAGCTTGGCCCCCCCCCAGGATGAGCAGTTCTTC
. TRBD2 TRBJ2-1 TRBV4-1 CASSQGPLAADYNEQFF TGCGCCAGCAGCCAAGGGCCCCTAGCGGCTGATTACAATGAGCAGTTCTTC
. . TRBJ2-7 TRBV9 CASSVDPAYEQYF TGTGCCAGCAGCGTAGATCCAGCCTACGAGCAGTACTTC
. . TRBJ2-3 TRBV2 CASRDNTDTQYF TGTGCCAGCAGGGACAACACAGATACGCAGTATTTT
. TRBD2 TRBJ2-1 TRBV28 CASSLPSGNSYNEQFF TGTGCCAGCAGTTTACCTAGCGGCAACTCCTACAATGAGCAGTTCTTC
. TRBD2 TRBJ2-7 TRBV7-8 CASSPWTSGGGYEQYF TGTGCCAGCAGCCCATGGACTAGCGGGGGAGGCTACGAGCAGTACTTC
. TRBD2 TRBJ2-5 TRBV10-3 CAISSGLAVQETQYF TGTGCCATCAGCTCCGGACTAGCGGTCCAAGAGACCCAGTACTTC
few TRBD1 TRBJ2-1 TRBV6-6 CAGRTGVRNEQFF TGTGCCGGTCGGACAGGGGTCCGGAATGAGCAGTTCTTC
. TRBD1 TRBJ2-3 TRBV28 CASKPGQGADTQYF TGTGCCAGCAAACCGGGACAGGGCGCAGATACGCAGTATTTT
. . TRBJ1-3 TRBV19 CASSITAGNTIYF TGTGCCAGTAGTATAACAGCTGGAAACACCATATATTTT
. . TRBJ2-1 TRBV2 CASSSTLYNEQFF TGTGCCAGCAGTTCTACCCTTTATAATGAGCAGTTCTTC
. . TRBJ1-5 TRBV10-2 CASSETGGNQPQHF TGCGCCAGCAGTGAGACAGGAGGCAATCAGCCCCAGCATTTT
few TRBD2 TRBJ2-1 TRBV4-1 CASSHPGLAGGDEQFF TGCGCCAGCAGCCACCCCGGACTAGCGGGAGGCGATGAGCAGTTCTTC
. TRBD1 TRBJ2-5 TRBV7-9 CASSERTGKETQYF TGTGCCAGCAGCGAGAGGACAGGGAAAGAGACCCAGTACTTC
. TRBD1 TRBJ1-1 TRBV6-5 CASSYSTGGGTEAFF TGTGCCAGCAGTTACTCGACAGGGGGCGGGACTGAAGCTTTCTTT
. . TRBJ1-2 TRBV28 CASSLSQANYGYTF TGTGCCAGCAGTTTATCACAGGCGAACTATGGCTACACCTTC
. . TRBJ2-3 TRBV7-3 CASSSFSTDTQYF TGTGCCAGCAGCTCGTTCAGCACAGATACGCAGTATTTT
. . TRBJ1-2 TRBV19 CASSTRNGGYTF TGTGCCAGTAGTACTCGAAACGGTGGCTACACCTTC
once . TRBJ2-7 TRBV7-9 CASSLVALSRTYEQYF TGTGCCAGCAGCTTAGTGGCTCTGTCTAGAACCTACGAGCAGTACTTC
. . TRBJ1-1 TRBV28 CASSLFWAENTEAFF TGTGCCAGCAGTTTATTCTGGGCAGAGAACACTGAAGCTTTCTTT
. TRBD1 TRBJ1-1 TRBV5-1 CASSLAGRGPISNTEAFF TGCGCCAGCAGCTTGGCCGGAAGGGGGCCAATCTCGAACACTGAAGCTTTCTTT
. TRBD1 TRBJ2-2 TRBV27 CASSLGDSTGPGELFF TGTGCCAGCAGTCTTGGGGACAGCACGGGTCCCGGGGAGCTGTTTTTT
. . TRBJ2-3 TRBV5-4 CASSLFERADTQYF TGTGCCAGCAGCTTGTTTGAACGCGCAGATACGCAGTATTTT
few TRBD1 TRBJ2-7 TRBV5-1 CASSLRTGESYEQYF TGCGCCAGCAGCTTGAGGACAGGGGAGTCCTACGAGCAGTACTTC
. TRBD2 TRBJ2-1 TRBV10-1 CASSEGLAGANEQFF TGCGCCAGCAGCGAGGGACTAGCGGGAGCCAATGAGCAGTTCTTC
few TRBD1 TRBJ1-2 TRBV6-4 CASSESYRGLYGYTF TGTGCCAGCAGCGAATCCTACAGGGGGCTCTATGGCTACACCTTC
. TRBD1 TRBJ2-5 TRBV19 CASSIEGTAETQYF TGTGCCAGTAGTATAGAGGGGACAGCAGAGACCCAGTACTTC
. . TRBJ2-3 TRBV2 CASRELATATQYF TGTGCCAGCAGGGAACTAGCCACGGCCACGCAGTATTTT
. TRBD2 TRBJ2-1 TRBV5-1 CASSSGTTIYNEQFF TGCGCCAGCTCCTCCGGGACTACGATCTACAATGAGCAGTTCTTC
. TRBD2 TRBJ2-1 TRBV19 CASSIRPIAGGPFNEQFF TGTGCCAGTAGTATCCGACCAATAGCGGGAGGGCCTTTTAATGAGCAGTTCTTC
few TRBD2 TRBJ2-7 TRBV7-9 CASSLVGLAGRESYEQYF TGTGCCAGCAGCTTGGTGGGACTAGCGGGTAGAGAATCCTACGAGCAGTACTTC